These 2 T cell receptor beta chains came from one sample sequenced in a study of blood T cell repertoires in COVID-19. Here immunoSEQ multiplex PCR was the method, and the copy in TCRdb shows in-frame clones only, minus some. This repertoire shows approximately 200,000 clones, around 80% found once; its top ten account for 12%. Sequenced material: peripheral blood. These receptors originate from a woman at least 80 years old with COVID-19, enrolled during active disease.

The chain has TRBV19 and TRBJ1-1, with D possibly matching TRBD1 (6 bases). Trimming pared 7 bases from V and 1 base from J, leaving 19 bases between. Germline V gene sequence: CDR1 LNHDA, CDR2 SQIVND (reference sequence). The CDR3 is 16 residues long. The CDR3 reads CASNQGRGIGNTEAFF. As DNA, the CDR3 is TGTGCCAGTAACCAGGGGAGGGGAATTGGGAACACTGAAGCTTTCTTT. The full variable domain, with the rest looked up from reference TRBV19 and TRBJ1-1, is DGGITQSPKYLFRKEGQNVTLSCEQNLNHDAMYWYRQDPGQGLRLIYYSQIVNDFQKGDIAEGYSVSREKKESFPLTVTSAQKNPTAFYLCASNQGRGIGNTEAFFGQGTRLTVV.

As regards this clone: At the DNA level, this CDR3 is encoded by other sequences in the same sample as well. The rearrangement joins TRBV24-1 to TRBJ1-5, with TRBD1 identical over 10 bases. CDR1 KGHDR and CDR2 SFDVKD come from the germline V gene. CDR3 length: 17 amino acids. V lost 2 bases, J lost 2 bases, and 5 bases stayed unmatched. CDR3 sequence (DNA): TGTGCCACCAGTGATTCGCGACAGGGGGCCGGCAATCAGCCCCAGCATTTT. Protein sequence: CATSDSRQGAGNQPQHF.